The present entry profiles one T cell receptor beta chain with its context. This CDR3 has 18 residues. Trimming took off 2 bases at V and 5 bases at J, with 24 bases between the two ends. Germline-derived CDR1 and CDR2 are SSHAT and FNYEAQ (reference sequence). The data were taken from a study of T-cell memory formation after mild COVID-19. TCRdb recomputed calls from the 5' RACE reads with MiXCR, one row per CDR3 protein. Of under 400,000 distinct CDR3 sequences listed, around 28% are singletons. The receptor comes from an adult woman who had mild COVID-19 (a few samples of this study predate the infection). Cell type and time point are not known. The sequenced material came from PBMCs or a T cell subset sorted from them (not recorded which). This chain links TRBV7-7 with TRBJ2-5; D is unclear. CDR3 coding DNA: TGTGCCAGCAGCTTAAACGAGGCCGTAGAGTGGGGTGTGGAGACCCAGTACTTC. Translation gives CASSLNEAVEWGVETQYF. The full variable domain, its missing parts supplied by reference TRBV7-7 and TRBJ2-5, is GAGVSQSPRYKVTKRGQDVTLRCDPISSHATLYWYQQALGQGPEFLTYFNYEAQPDKSGLPSDRFSAERPEGSISTLTIQRTEQRDSAMYRCASSLNEAVEWGVETQYFGPGTRLLVL.